A single sample gave rise to the 24 T cell receptor beta chains below, sequenced in a study of a mutant IDH1 vaccine in newly diagnosed glioma. Profiled with immunoSEQ multiplex PCR; TCRdb holds only in-frame clones, not every one. The sample lists tens of thousands of clones; approximately 85% were seen once. Their specific antigens are unknown. As for time point: week 23, last vaccination. In the vaccine, a single dose held 300 ug of the mutant IDH1 20-mer peptide, along with topical imiquimod. The sequencing used PBMCs, collected from a glioma patient whose treatment included an IDH1 peptide vaccine. All receptors derive from a woman in her forties or fifties with glioma.

This clone was found once. The chain employs TRBV27 and TRBJ2-3, with 7 nucleotides matching TRBD1. J was trimmed by 0 bases and V by 4 bases; bases with no gene match: 4. This CDR3 contains 15 residues. From germline, CDR1 is MNHEY and CDR2 SMNVEV (reference sequence). CDR3 protein: CASSWTGLSTDTQYF. The CDR3 DNA reads TGTGCCAGCAGTTGGACAGGTCTGAGCACAGATACGCAGTATTTT.

The rearrangement joins TRBV27 to TRBJ2-2; a weak D match, TRBD1 (6 bases). Germline CDR1 MNHEY, CDR2 SMNVEV (reference sequence). Trimming pared 7 bases from V and 6 bases from J, leaving 15 bases between. The CDR3 spans 14 residues. As DNA, the CDR3 is TGTGCCAGCATTGGCAGGGGTCTGCCCGGGGAGCTGTTTTTT. Translated, it gives CASIGRGLPGELFF.

V usage is TRBV19 and J usage is TRBJ2-1; either TRBD1 or TRBD2 may supply D (5 bases each). V was pared by 6 bases and J by 2 bases, with 11 bases between. This CDR3 spans 14 amino acids. Germline CDR1 is LNHDA and CDR2 is SQIVND (reference sequence). CDR3 DNA sequence: TGTGCCAGTAGCGGGACCGTCGCCTACAATGAGCAGTTCTTC. Its protein product is CASSGTVAYNEQFF.

This chain joins TRBV7-8 and TRBJ2-7, with 12 positions matching TRBD1. The CDR3 runs 17 residues. The V and J ends lost 3 bases and 3 bases, in that order; junction bases with no gene match: 9. Germline values: CDR1 SGHVS, CDR2 FQNEAQ. The CDR3 here is CASSFRTGQGAIYEQYF. As DNA, the CDR3 is TGTGCCAGCAGCTTCAGGACGGGACAGGGGGCGATCTACGAGCAGTACTTC.

This sequence joins TRBV18 and TRBJ2-2, with 8 bases aligning to TRBD2. V dropped 1 base and J dropped 6; count of bases not matched to a gene: 4. This CDR3 region has 15 residues. From germline, CDR1 is KGHSH and CDR2 LQKENI. The CDR3 coding sequence is TGTGCCAGCTCACCACTAGCGGGAAATTCCGGGGAGCTGTTTTTT. Its translation is CASSPLAGNSGELFF.

The rearrangement links TRBV2 to TRBJ1-5, with D possibly matching TRBD1 (5 bases). The germline CDR1 and CDR2 sequences are SNHLY and FYNNEI. There are 12 residues in the CDR3. V shed 5 bases and J shed 7 bases, with 9 bases lying between them. The CDR3 loop reads CASSQGAQPQHF. Written as DNA, the CDR3 is TGTGCCAGCAGTCAGGGTGCCCAGCCCCAGCATTTT.

The chain couples TRBV5-4 to TRBJ2-1, with 9 positions matching TRBD2. This CDR3 region has 16 residues. Unmatched junction bases numbered 17, after V lost 4 bases and J lost 12 bases. CDR1 is SGHNT and CDR2 is YYREEE in the germline V gene (reference sequence). This CDR3 is CASSLTGGRAFGGQFF. The CDR3 DNA follows: TGTGCCAGCAGCCTAACAGGCGGGAGGGCCTTTGGGGGGCAGTTCTTC. The full variable domain, completed using reference TRBV5-4 and TRBJ2-1, is ETGVTQSPTHLIKTRGQQVTLRCSSQSGHNTVSWYQQALGQGPQFIFQYYREEENGRGNFPPRFSGLQFPNYSSELNVNALELDDSALYLCASSLTGGRAFGGQFFGPGTRLTVL.

The V and J genes are TRBV2 and TRBJ2-1; 8 bases are a match to TRBD2. The V gene's germline CDR1 is SNHLY and CDR2 FYNNEI. The CDR3 has 15 residues. The V and J ends lost 7 bases and 7 bases, in that order; junction bases with no gene match: 12. For the CDR3, the DNA is TGTGCCAGCACTCGGGCGGGAGGTTTGGGGAATGAGCAGTTCTTC. It codes for CASTRAGGLGNEQFF. The entire variable domain, with the rest obtained from reference TRBV2 and TRBJ2-1, is as follows: EPEVTQTPSHQVTQMGQEVILRCVPISNHLYFYWYRQILGQKVEFLVSFYNNEISEKSEIFDDQFSVERPDGSNFTLKIRSTKLEDSAMYFCASTRAGGLGNEQFFGPGTRLTVL.

The chain carries TRBV6-6 and TRBJ2-7; no firm D call. Germline assignment: CDR1 MNHNY and CDR2 SVGAGI (reference sequence). The V end was cut by 5 bases, the J end by 3 bases, with 11 bases between. The length of the CDR3 is 13 residues. As DNA, the CDR3 is TGTGCCAGCAGTCCTAGTCTGGTCTACGAGCAGTACTTC. Translation: CASSPSLVYEQYF.

The rearrangement uses TRBV7-8 and TRBJ1-3; 7 bases are a match to TRBD1. Germline loops: CDR1 SGHVS, CDR2 FQNEAQ. V shed 1 base, J shed 8 bases, and the junction held 2 bases outside the gene matches. The CDR3 totals 13 residues. CDR3 amino acids: CASSLEGQDTIYF. In DNA form, the CDR3 reads TGTGCCAGCAGCTTAGAAGGACAGGACACCATATATTTT.

A word on this clone: In the same sample, other DNA sequences code for this CDR3. CDR3 amino acids: CASSLRLYGYTF. CDR3 in DNA: TGTGCCAGCAGCCTGCGCCTCTATGGCTACACCTTC. This chain links TRBV28 with TRBJ1-2; D remains unclear. V was trimmed by 6 bases and J by 4 bases, leaving 9 bases between them. Germline V gene sequence: CDR1 MDHEN, CDR2 SYDVKM. This CDR3 region has 12 residues.

The chain is built from TRBV29-1 and TRBJ1-2; TRBD1 matches at 10 bases. Per germline, CDR1 SQVTM and CDR2 ANQGSEA. The CDR3 is 15 residues long. The V segment lost 6 bases and the J segment 5 bases; nucleotides outside the gene matches: 12. The CDR3 here is CSVGDRGGTRYGYTF. The CDR3 bases are TGCAGCGTGGGGGACAGGGGAGGAACTAGGTATGGCTACACCTTC.

V gene TRBV28 combines with J gene TRBJ2-7; TRBD2 agrees at 8 bases. V shed 4 bases, J shed 5 bases, and the junction held 13 bases outside the gene matches. Germline V gives CDR1 MDHEN, CDR2 SYDVKM. The CDR3 consists of 16 residues. In DNA, the CDR3 is TGTGCCAGCAGTTCCCCTCTTGACGGGAGGGCCCACGAGCAGTACTTC. It translates to CASSSPLDGRAHEQYF.

The chain links TRBV5-1 to TRBJ2-7; 9 bases are a match to TRBD1. CDR3 length equals 12 residues. Germline V gives CDR1 SGHRS, CDR2 YFSETQ. With V trimmed by 4 bases and J by 9 bases, 5 bases remained unmatched. CDR3 protein: CASSTGGRGQYF. CDR3 nucleotides: TGCGCCAGCAGCACAGGGGGCAGGGGGCAGTACTTC.

The rearrangement joins TRBV5-1 to TRBJ2-7; possibly TRBD2 for D (6 bases). The CDR3 consists of 15 residues. Germline CDR1 SGHRS, CDR2 YFSETQ. Trimming removed 3 bases at V and 3 bases at J, with 16 bases between. In nucleotides, the CDR3 is TGCGCCAGCAGCTCGGGCGGGACTGGAGGCTACGAGCAGTACTTC. Protein sequence: CASSSGGTGGYEQYF.

This clone was seen a handful of times. The chain is built from TRBV2 and TRBJ1-2, with 7 bases matching TRBD1. The CDR3 loop spans 13 amino acids. Germline V gene lookup returns CDR1 SNHLY and CDR2 FYNNEI. Unmatched junction bases numbered 3, after V lost 6 bases and J lost 2 bases. CDR3 bases: TGTGCCAGCAGGAGGGACAGCAACTATGGCTACACCTTC. Translation gives CASRRDSNYGYTF.

This clone was seen once. V is TRBV5-6 and J is TRBJ2-3; possibly TRBD1 for D (6 bases). The V and J ends lost 8 bases and 0 bases respectively, with 16 bases between them. The CDR3 runs to 15 residues. CDR1 is SGHDT, CDR2 YYEEEE, per germline. CDR3 amino acids: CASRPTGSSTDTQYF. In DNA form, the CDR3 reads TGTGCCAGTCGACCGACAGGTTCTAGCACAGATACGCAGTATTTT.

This chain uses TRBV6-1 with TRBJ1-1; D is ambiguous. The CDR3 consists of 13 residues. V lost 6 bases, J lost 1 base, and 9 bases lay in between. Germline V gene data show CDR1 as MNHNS and CDR2 as SASEGT. The CDR3 DNA sequence: TGTGCCAGCAGCCCCGGCCCGAACACTGAAGCTTTCTTT. This sequence encodes CASSPGPNTEAFF.

The rearrangement joins TRBV10-1 to TRBJ2-1; D may be TRBD1 or TRBD2 (6 bases each). Between the trimmed V and J ends, which lost 7 bases and 9 bases, there was a span of 16 bases. The germline V gene has CDR1 WNHNN and CDR2 SYGVQD (reference sequence). The CDR3 has 13 residues. The CDR3 DNA is TGCGCCAGCATGGGGGGCAGGGGTGGTGAGCAGTTCTTC. This translates into CASMGGRGGEQFF.

This clone was seen only once. The rearrangement joins TRBV30 to TRBJ2-7; 7 bases are shared with TRBD2. The V gene end was trimmed by 5 bases and the J gene end by 1 base; junction bases not matched to a gene: 2. Germline CDR1 reads GTSNPN; CDR2 reads SVGIG (reference sequence). The CDR3 covers 12 residues. The CDR3 sequence is CAWGRGSYEQYF. Written as DNA, the CDR3 is TGTGCCTGGGGGCGGGGGTCCTACGAGCAGTACTTC.

The sample holds a few counts of this clone. The V and J genes are TRBV4-1 and TRBJ1-2; maybe TRBD1 (5 bases). Trimming shortened V by 0 bases and J by 4 bases, and 15 bases separated the two germline ends. There are 16 residues in the CDR3. CDR1 and CDR2 (germline): MGHRA, YSYEKL. CDR3 amino acids: CASSQDSRRDPYGYTF. Written as DNA, the CDR3 is TGCGCCAGCAGCCAAGATAGCAGGAGGGACCCCTATGGCTACACCTTC.

This chain links TRBV7-9 with TRBJ1-2; perhaps TRBD1 as D (6 bases). Trimming took 5 bases from V and 4 from J, leaving 8 bases between them. This CDR3 spans 12 amino acids. Germline CDR1 and CDR2: SEHNR and FQNEAQ (reference sequence). The CDR3 reads CASSMDSYGYTF. CDR3 coding DNA: TGTGCCAGCAGCATGGACAGCTATGGCTACACCTTC.

The chain combines TRBV30 with TRBJ2-7, with 11 positions matching TRBD1. Germline CDR1 and CDR2: GTSNPN and SVGIG (reference sequence). The CDR3 sequence is 15 residues long. Trimming took 2 bases from V and 3 from J; bases not matched to a gene: 6. The CDR3 sequence is CAWSIGQGAGYEQYF. In DNA form, the CDR3 reads TGTGCCTGGAGTATAGGACAGGGGGCTGGCTACGAGCAGTACTTC.

There are a few counts of this clone. J is TRBJ1-6 and V is TRBV2; 11 bases line up with TRBD1. The trim removed 5 bases at V and 8 bases at J, leaving 5 bases unmatched. Germline V gene sequence: CDR1 SNHLY, CDR2 FYNNEI. This CDR3 has 15 amino acids. In nucleotides, the CDR3 is TGTGCCAGCAGTAACCCGGGACAGGGGGATTCACCCCTCCACTTT. Its protein product is CASSNPGQGDSPLHF.